The 21 T cell receptor beta chains below were found in one sample sequenced in a study of blood T cell repertoires in COVID-19. The protocol was immunoSEQ multiplex PCR, while the TCRdb copy is restricted to in-frame clones and leaves out a portion. The table records more than 150,000 clones, roughly four fifths of them present only once. Material: peripheral blood. These receptors all stem from a man between 45 and 60 years old who had recovered from COVID-19.

This clone was seen a handful of times. J is TRBJ1-2 and V is TRBV6-2 or TRBV6-3; D possibly corresponds to TRBD1 (5 bases). The ends were cut back, 5 bases at V and 0 bases at J, with 19 bases in the middle. CDR3 length: 17 amino acids. CDR1 and CDR2 (germline): MNHEY, SVGEGT. The CDR3 sequence is CASSPRTYLTANYGYTF. The CDR3 coding sequence is TGTGCCAGCAGTCCCCGGACCTATTTGACAGCTAACTATGGCTACACCTTC.

The chain employs TRBV9 and TRBJ2-7, with 9 nucleotides matching TRBD1. The CDR3 covers 14 residues. J lost 2 bases, V lost 4 bases, and 4 bases had no gene match. Germline assignment: CDR1 SGDLS and CDR2 YYNGEE. In nucleotides, the CDR3 is TGTGCCAGCAGCACCGGGACAGGGACCTACGAGCAGTACTTC. As protein: CASSTGTGTYEQYF.

The chain joins TRBV5-1 to TRBJ2-2; D is perhaps TRBD2 (6 bases). The germline gives CDR1 SGHRS, CDR2 YFSETQ. The ends were cut back, 1 base at V and 5 bases at J, with 18 bases in the middle. The CDR3 extends over 17 amino acids. The CDR3 DNA is TGCGCCAGCAGCTTGATGGTTCGGCGGGGTGAAACCGGGGAGCTGTTTTTT. Protein product: CASSLMVRRGETGELFF.

V gene TRBV7-2 combines with J gene TRBJ2-5, with 8 bases aligning to TRBD2. The CDR3 extends over 14 amino acids. With V trimmed by 5 bases and J by 1 base, 3 bases remained unmatched. Germline assignment: CDR1 SGHTA and CDR2 FQGNSA. Written as DNA, the CDR3 is TGTGCCAGCAGCCCTAGCGGGTTCCAAGAGACCCAGTACTTC. Translating gives CASSPSGFQETQYF.

The chain uses TRBV5-1 and TRBJ2-1, with 15 bases lining up with TRBD2. CDR1 is SGHRS and CDR2 is YFSETQ in the germline V gene. This CDR3 region has 19 residues. Trimming took 3 bases from V and 1 from J; bases not matched to a gene: 8. The CDR3 here is CASSSGLAGGLWSYNEQFF. CDR3 coding DNA: TGCGCCAGCAGCTCGGGACTAGCGGGAGGTTTGTGGTCCTACAATGAGCAGTTCTTC.

CDR3 in amino acids: CATSDSSAGGYNEQFF. The CDR3 nucleotides read TGTGCCACCAGTGATTCCTCAGCGGGAGGGTACAATGAGCAGTTCTTC. The chain couples TRBV24-1 to TRBJ2-1; the match to TRBD2 covers 10 bases. Trimming removed 2 bases from V and 4 bases from J; junction bases left unmatched: 4. The germline V gene has CDR1 KGHDR and CDR2 SFDVKD. The length of the CDR3 is 16 residues.

A single count supports this clone. The chain carries TRBV30 and TRBJ2-7, with D possibly matching TRBD2 (6 bases). V dropped 0 bases and J dropped 6 bases, with 15 bases sitting between them. The CDR3 is 14 amino acids. The germline gives CDR1 GTSNPN, CDR2 SVGIG (reference sequence). This CDR3 is CAWSVYGGNGEQYF. CDR3 DNA: TGTGCCTGGAGTGTTTACGGCGGGAACGGCGAGCAGTACTTC.

The CDR3 here is CASSRPGAGDTQYF. The CDR3 DNA reads TGTGCCAGCAGCCGGCCAGGGGCTGGAGATACGCAGTATTTT. The chain carries TRBV5-8 and TRBJ2-3, with D perhaps matching TRBD1 (6 bases). The V end was cut by 4 bases, the J end by 5 bases, with 14 bases between. The germline gives CDR1 SGHTS, CDR2 YDEGEE. This CDR3 is built from 14 residues.

J is TRBJ2-7 and V is TRBV7-2; a weak D match, TRBD1 (5 bases). Trimming shortened V by 2 bases and J by 6 bases, and 14 bases separated the two germline ends. CDR1 and CDR2 (germline): SGHTA, FQGNSA. The CDR3 runs 14 residues. For the CDR3, the DNA is TGTGCCAGCAGCTTAAGGCAGGGTGCGGCCGAGCAGTACTTC. Its protein is CASSLRQGAAEQYF.

The chain combines TRBV27 with TRBJ2-3, with 15 bases lining up with TRBD2. The CDR3 has 15 amino acids. The germline gives CDR1 MNHEY, CDR2 SMNVEV (reference sequence). V shed 4 bases, J shed 13 bases, and the junction held 9 bases outside the gene matches. This CDR3 reads CASSSLGLAGGPEYF. The CDR3 DNA reads as TGTGCCAGCAGTTCCCTTGGACTAGCGGGAGGGCCGGAGTATTTT.

DNA of the CDR3: TGTGCCACCTCGCTGGGGCCCCACACTGAAGCTTTCTTT. Residues: CATSLGPHTEAFF. The chain is built from TRBV7-3 and TRBJ1-1, with D possibly being TRBD1 (5 bases). The CDR3 is 13 amino acids. The germline V gene encodes CDR1 SGHTA and CDR2 FQGTGA. V was trimmed by 10 bases and J by 3 bases, leaving 15 bases between them.

The chain couples TRBV18 to TRBJ1-1; the D is unclear. The CDR3 spans 13 residues. Germline V gene lookup returns CDR1 KGHSH and CDR2 LQKENI. V was clipped by 5 bases and J by 3 bases, with 10 bases between them. In nucleotides, the CDR3 is TGTGCCAGCTCAGACTCGAGGGACACTGAAGCTTTCTTT. This translates into CASSDSRDTEAFF.

The rearrangement links TRBV5-6 to TRBJ1-4; a possible D gene is TRBD1 (5 bases). V was clipped by 4 bases and J by 8 bases, with 24 bases between them. This CDR3 is 17 amino acids long. Per germline, CDR1 SGHDT and CDR2 YYEEEE. CDR3: CASSPRAGVYVVEKLFF. The DNA of the CDR3 is TGTGCCAGCAGCCCGCGGGCGGGGGTTTACGTCGTCGAAAAACTGTTTTTT.

The chain has TRBV2 and TRBJ2-2; perhaps TRBD2 as D (5 bases). Germline CDR1 reads SNHLY; CDR2 reads FYNNEI. The CDR3 consists of 14 residues. Trimming stripped 6 bases from V and 2 bases from J, with 10 bases between. This CDR3 is CASRRLTNTGELFF. As DNA, the CDR3 is TGTGCCAGCAGACGACTAACAAACACCGGGGAGCTGTTTTTT.

This rearrangement joins TRBV10-3 to TRBJ2-7, with 10 bases that match TRBD1. This CDR3 has 14 amino acids. Per the germline V gene, CDR1 is ENHRY and CDR2 is SYGVKD. Losses at the gene ends were 11 bases for V and 5 bases for J; bases not matched to a gene: 12. The CDR3, as DNA: TGTGCCTCCCAAGCCGGGACAGGGGCGCACGAGCAGTACTTC. This gives the protein CASQAGTGAHEQYF.

This clone was counted a few times. The chain combines TRBV5-4 with TRBJ2-7; 7 nucleotides line up with TRBD1. J gave up 3 bases and V 5 bases, and 5 bases lay outside the gene matches. This CDR3 spans 13 amino acids. Germline values: CDR1 SGHNT, CDR2 YYREEE (reference sequence). The CDR3, as DNA: TGTGCCAGCAGTACCGGGACAGACTACGAGCAGTACTTC. Translating it yields CASSTGTDYEQYF.

The J gene is TRBJ1-4, the V gene TRBV6-2 or TRBV6-3; perhaps TRBD1 as D (5 bases). Germline V gene data show CDR1 as MNHEY and CDR2 as SVGEGT. The CDR3 is 15 amino acids. V lost 2 bases to trimming and J lost 7 bases, with 14 bases between them. The CDR3 nucleotides read TGTGCCAGCAGTTACCGGACCGGCGGGGGTGAAAAACTGTTTTTT. Translation gives CASSYRTGGGEKLFF.

The chain links TRBV6-2 or TRBV6-3 to TRBJ2-7; 9 nucleotides match TRBD2. This CDR3 region has 16 residues. Germline loops: CDR1 MNHEY, CDR2 SVGEGT. The junction had 8 bases not matched to a gene; V was cut back by 5 bases and J by 0 bases. DNA for the CDR3: TGTGCCAGCAGTCCCCGTGGTAGCGGGAGCTCCTACGAGCAGTACTTC. This encodes CASSPRGSGSSYEQYF.

The V and J genes are TRBV18 and TRBJ2-1; D remains ambiguous. V was shortened by 8 bases and J by 8 bases, with 13 bases between the two germline ends. The germline CDR1 and CDR2 sequences are KGHSH and LQKENI. The CDR3 sequence is 12 residues long. The CDR3 DNA follows: TGTGCCAGCGGAATTAAAGAGGATGAGCAGTTCTTC. Translated: CASGIKEDEQFF. The full variable domain, in which reference TRBV18 and TRBJ2-1 provide the parts outside the CDR3, is NAGVMQNPRHLVRRRGQEARLRCSPMKGHSHVYWYRQLPEEGLKFMVYLQKENIIDESGMPKERFSAEFPKEGPSILRIQQVVRGDSAAYFCASGIKEDEQFFGPGTRLTVL.

This clone was seen only once. V usage is TRBV15 and J usage is TRBJ2-3; 8 bases fit TRBD2. CDR1 LNHNV and CDR2 YYDKDF come from the germline V gene (reference sequence). The V and J ends lost 3 bases and 4 bases, in that order; junction bases with no gene match: 9. The CDR3 has 16 residues. CDR3 residues: CATSRDGQREPDTQYF. In DNA form, the CDR3 reads TGTGCCACCAGCAGGGACGGCCAGCGGGAGCCAGATACGCAGTATTTT.

CDR3 amino acids: CAINRDRDGYTF. Here the CDR3 DNA reads TGTGCCATCAACCGGGACAGGGATGGCTACACCTTC. This chain joins TRBV10-3 and TRBJ1-2; the match to TRBD1 covers 9 bases. Looked up from germline, CDR1 is ENHRY and CDR2 is SYGVKD. With 7 bases clipped from V and 6 bases from J, the junction kept 3 bases outside the gene matches. CDR3 size: 12 residues.